This T cell receptor beta chain is from a study of CD8+ T cells in alopecia areata. Background on the study: Tofacitinib exposure lasted 6 to 18 months, followed by 6 months off drug. Study observations and caveats: Across lesional scalp, and particularly alopecia totalis/universalis, clonality surpassed that of normal scalp. Sharing of TCRs across patients appeared less clear than in mice, possibly for HLA-related reasons. Scalp sample data also include resident alphabeta T cells from normal skin.

This clone has only one observation. As yet, its antigen is unknown. Extracted RNA was reverse transcribed, and the resulting cDNA served as sequencing template. Sequenced by immunoSEQ multiplex PCR; TCRdb stores in-frame clones only, minus some. This sample yields roughly 200,000 clones, of which roughly 59% are seen a single time; around 1.8% belongs to the top ten. Germline V gene sequence: CDR1 SEHNR, CDR2 FQNEAQ (reference sequence). Trimming removed 4 bases at V and 8 bases at J, with 11 bases between. CDR3 length equals 12 residues. The receptor was isolated from a human donor with alopecia areata. This chain uses TRBV7-9 with TRBJ1-1; tentatively, D is TRBD1 (5 bases). The starting material was CD4+ T cells sorted from blood, obtained at week 0. CDR3 amino acids: CASSSTRQEAFF. The CDR3 coding sequence is TGTGCCAGCAGCTCAACCCGACAGGAAGCTTTCTTT.